The rows below give T cell receptor beta chains drawn from one sample of a study of response to subunit inactivated influenza vaccine. Via MiXCR, TCRdb re-called the RT-PCR reads, giving one row per CDR3 protein. Here the sample spans under 950,000 distinct CDR3 sequences, 20% to 25% being singletons. Source: PBMCs from blood, taken more than 4 days after vaccination. These receptors were collected from a man between 45 and 60 years old who received an inactivated influenza vaccine. Both conserved end residues are trimmed from each CDR3.

v_call: TRBV7-9
j_call: TRBJ1-1
cdr3_aa: ASLLYDTEAF

v_call: TRBV24-1
j_call: TRBJ1-5
cdr3_aa: ATAARGGSNQPQH

v_call: TRBV20-1
j_call: TRBJ2-3
cdr3_aa: SAKLAGEGTDTQY

v_call: TRBV12-3/TRBV12-4
j_call: TRBJ1-4
cdr3_aa: ASSGGDTTNEKLF

v_call: TRBV11-3
j_call: TRBJ2-1
cdr3_aa: ASSLDGGKNEQF

v_call: TRBV27
j_call: TRBJ2-7
cdr3_aa: ASSPNPSGGEQY

v_call: TRBV4-3
j_call: TRBJ2-3
cdr3_aa: ASRNPGSDTQY

v_call: TRBV5-5
j_call: TRBJ1-2
cdr3_aa: ASSQDQGQALYGYT

v_call: TRBV28
j_call: TRBJ2-2
cdr3_aa: ASSLLGGPGELF

v_call: TRBV27
j_call: TRBJ1-5
cdr3_aa: ASSIDSNQPQH

v_call: TRBV6-2/TRBV6-3
j_call: TRBJ2-7
cdr3_aa: ASRTNSPAEQY

v_call: TRBV2
j_call: TRBJ2-2
cdr3_aa: ASRASGGPNTGELF

v_call: TRBV12-3/TRBV12-4
j_call: TRBJ2-3
cdr3_aa: ASSFHGAVSDTQY

v_call: TRBV11-2
j_call: TRBJ2-1
cdr3_aa: ASSPPGLAGGAEQF

v_call: TRBV12-3/TRBV12-4
j_call: TRBJ1-2
cdr3_aa: ASSGGPSNYGYT

v_call: TRBV11-2
j_call: TRBJ1-1
cdr3_aa: ASSLGAFATEAF

v_call: TRBV20-1
j_call: TRBJ2-7
cdr3_aa: SANRGGGDYEQY

v_call: TRBV6-5
j_call: TRBJ1-6
cdr3_aa: ASSSSARVESPLH